Listed below are T cell receptor beta chains from one sample, sequenced in a study of control samples from healthy donors and cancer patients. Assay used: immunoSEQ multiplex PCR; TCRdb lists only in-frame clones, some missing. The data hold roughly 120,000 clones, with approximately 90% observed a single time. Sample: blood. The origin of the receptors is a woman in her seventies in good health. Both conserved end residues are part of each CDR3. Each record gives: CDR3 protein, CDR3 DNA, D gene, J gene, clone size, V gene. The D gene is left open where the match is weak. Rows may omit the clone size; those that give it use once, few, many or a size class.

CASSTPGEDTEAFF,TGCGCCAGCAGTACTCCGGGGGAGGACACTGAAGCTTTCTTT,NA,TRBJ1-1,NA,TRBV6-6
CASSQDIKGDNTEAFF,TGTGCCAGCAGCCAAGATATTAAGGGCGATAACACTGAAGCTTTCTTT,NA,TRBJ1-1,NA,TRBV3-1/TRBV3-2
CASRRMTNYGYTF,TGTGCCAGCAGGAGAATGACGAACTATGGCTACACCTTC,NA,TRBJ1-2,NA,TRBV6-5
CASSLGPGRSTEAFF,TGCGCCAGCAGCCTCGGGCCGGGACGGTCGACTGAAGCTTTCTTT,NA,TRBJ1-1,NA,TRBV5-1
CASSVSGGATNIQYF,TGTGCCAGCAGCGTTAGCGGGGGGGCAACAAACATTCAGTACTTC,TRBD2,TRBJ2-4,NA,TRBV11-2
CASSFDGLNEKLFF,TGCGCCAGCAGCTTCGACGGACTTAATGAAAAACTGTTTTTT,NA,TRBJ1-4,NA,TRBV5-1
CASSSEAAATNEKLFF,TGTGCCAGCAGCTCCGAGGCCGCCGCAACTAATGAAAAACTGTTTTTT,NA,TRBJ1-4,NA,TRBV7-8
CASSLDPSTEAFF,TGTGCCAGCAGTTTAGACCCCAGCACTGAAGCTTTCTTT,NA,TRBJ1-1,NA,TRBV27
CASSLVAASPGLFF,TGTGCCAGCAGCTTAGTTGCGGCCAGTCCGGGGCTGTTTTTT,NA,TRBJ2-2,NA,TRBV7-3
CASSLDREKLFF,TGCGCCAGCAGCTTGGACAGAGAAAAACTGTTTTTT,NA,TRBJ1-4,NA,TRBV5-1
CASSYSLRGPNEKLFF,TGTGCCAGCAGTTACTCTTTGAGGGGGCCTAATGAAAAACTGTTTTTT,TRBD1,TRBJ1-4,NA,TRBV6-6
CASSLVGGGETQYF,TGTGCCAGCAGCTTAGTCGGCGGGGGGGAGACCCAGTACTTC,TRBD2,TRBJ2-5,NA,TRBV7-2
CASSGGITGFGEQFF,TGTGCCAGCAGCGGTGGTATAACGGGGTTTGGTGAGCAGTTCTTC,NA,TRBJ2-1,NA,TRBV5-4
CASSLAPVGSSGNTIYF,TGTGCCAGCAGCTTGGCACCGGTGGGGAGCTCTGGAAACACCATATATTTT,NA,TRBJ1-3,NA,TRBV5-4
CASSLARTGRNTEAFF,TGCGCCAGCAGCTTGGCTCGGACGGGACGGAACACTGAAGCTTTCTTT,NA,TRBJ1-1,many,TRBV5-1
CASSMPSGAFF,TGTGCCAGCAGTATGCCGAGCGGGGCTTTCTTT,NA,TRBJ1-1,NA,TRBV6-2/TRBV6-3
CASSVASQETQYF,TGTGCCAGCAGCGTAGCCAGCCAAGAGACCCAGTACTTC,NA,TRBJ2-5,NA,TRBV9
CASSSYRVNEQFF,TGTGCCAGCAGCTCTTACAGGGTTAATGAGCAGTTCTTC,NA,TRBJ2-1,NA,TRBV11-2
CASSLEAAGGGHEQFF,TGTGCCAGCAGCTTAGAGGCAGCGGGGGGCGGGCATGAGCAGTTCTTC,TRBD2,TRBJ2-1,once,TRBV7-6
CASSQDVGTGGGYTF,TGTGCCAGCAGCCAAGATGTTGGGACAGGGGGGGGCTACACCTTC,TRBD1,TRBJ1-2,NA,TRBV3-1/TRBV3-2
CASSENTDTQYF,TGTGCCAGCAGTGAAAACACAGATACGCAGTATTTT,NA,TRBJ2-3,NA,TRBV6-1
CATSDATGVTGELFF,TGTGCCACCAGTGATGCAACAGGGGTCACCGGGGAGCTGTTTTTT,TRBD1,TRBJ2-2,NA,TRBV24-1
CASSSGQREGGIRSYEQYF,TGTGCCAGCAGCTCCGGACAGCGGGAGGGGGGTATCCGTTCCTACGAGCAGTACTTC,TRBD2,TRBJ2-7,NA,TRBV5-4
CASSPDSLSYNEQFF,TGCGCCAGCAGCCCGGACAGCTTGAGCTACAATGAGCAGTTCTTC,NA,TRBJ2-1,NA,TRBV5-1
CASSSEWGLGTEAFF,TGTGCCAGCAGTTCCGAGTGGGGGCTTGGCACTGAAGCTTTCTTT,NA,TRBJ1-1,NA,TRBV6-6
CASSTSRNTEAFF,TGTGCCAGCTCCACTTCGAGGAACACTGAAGCTTTCTTT,NA,TRBJ1-1,NA,TRBV18
CASSPRGRVEGETQYF,TGTGCCAGTAGTCCCCGTGGGCGGGTAGAAGGGGAGACCCAGTACTTC,NA,TRBJ2-5,NA,TRBV19
CATSDLTGSTDTQYF,TGTGCCACCAGTGATTTGACAGGGAGCACAGATACGCAGTATTTT,NA,TRBJ2-3,NA,TRBV24-1
CASRTGQLNSGANVLTF,TGTGCCAGTAGGACGGGACAGTTAAACTCTGGGGCCAACGTCCTGACTTTC,TRBD1,TRBJ2-6,NA,TRBV19
CARSPKVQGGTDTGELFF,TGTGCCAGAAGCCCTAAAGTACAGGGGGGGACGGACACCGGGGAGCTGTTTTTT,NA,TRBJ2-2,NA,TRBV5-3
CASSMETGFTEAFF,TGTGCCAGCAGCATGGAAACAGGGTTCACTGAAGCTTTCTTT,NA,TRBJ1-1,NA,TRBV6-5
CASSQDPGLAGGANEQFF,TGCGCCAGCAGCCAAGACCCGGGACTAGCGGGGGGAGCCAATGAGCAGTTCTTC,TRBD2,TRBJ2-1,NA,TRBV4-1
CASSLGTPIFTDTQYF,TGTGCCAGCAGCTTAGGGACCCCAATTTTCACAGATACGCAGTATTTT,NA,TRBJ2-3,NA,TRBV7-6